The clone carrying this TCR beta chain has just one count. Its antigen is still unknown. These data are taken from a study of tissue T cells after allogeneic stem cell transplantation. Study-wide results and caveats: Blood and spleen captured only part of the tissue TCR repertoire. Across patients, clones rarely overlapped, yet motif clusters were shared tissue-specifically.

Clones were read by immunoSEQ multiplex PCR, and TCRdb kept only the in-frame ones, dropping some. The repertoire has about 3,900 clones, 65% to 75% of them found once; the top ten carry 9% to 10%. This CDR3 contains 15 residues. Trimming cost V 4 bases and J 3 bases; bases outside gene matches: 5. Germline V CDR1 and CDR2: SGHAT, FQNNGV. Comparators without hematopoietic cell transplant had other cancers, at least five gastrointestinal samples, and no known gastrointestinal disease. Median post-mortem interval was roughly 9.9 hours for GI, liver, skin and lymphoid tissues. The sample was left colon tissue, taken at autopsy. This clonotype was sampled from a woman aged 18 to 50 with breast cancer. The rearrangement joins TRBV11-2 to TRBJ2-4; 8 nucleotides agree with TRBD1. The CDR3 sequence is CASSSEQGDKNIQYF. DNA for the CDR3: TGTGCCAGCAGCTCAGAACAGGGGGACAAAAACATTCAGTACTTC.